This TCR beta chain was documented in a study of cytomegalovirus exposure and HLA in healthy donors (dated by TCRdb to 2017 to 2019). About the investigation overall: An earlier analysis of roughly 500 of the donors reported 250 to 350 Gb of sequence data and roughly 110 million unique TCR beta sequences from roughly 180 million T cells. An early release covering more than 500 HLA-typed donors comprised about 320 gigabases of sequencing data and around 86 million unique TCR sequences. The genetic ancestry cluster associated with self-reported Caucasian donors included over 80% of the roughly 400 genotyped donors. The aim of the study was to test whether cataloging public T cell receptors could identify signatures of past pathogen exposure. The study used immunosequencing to profile the T cell repertoires of several hundred subjects and linked those repertoires to cytomegalovirus serostatus. Besides the first cohort of 666 subjects, a separate validation cohort made up of 120 different subjects was used. High-throughput TCR immunosequencing, statistical association of individual TCRs with disease status, and machine learning were combined to predict cytomegalovirus infection status. To study patterns of TCR occurrence, a later analysis re-analyzed previously published TCR beta repertoires from just over 650 donors and added high-resolution HLA genotyping. The later analysis used no new phenotypic data to find candidate immune exposures, relying instead on TCR beta sequences and their occurrence across donors. To decide whether each TCR beta V gene segment behaved as functional or pseudogenic, an earlier analysis of approximately 600 of the donors relied on high-throughput TCR beta sequencing. Donor age, sex, ethnicity and CMV serostatus were compiled together with the repertoire data. In a later genetic analysis, genome-wide SNP genotypes for about 60% of the 666 donors were used, and that subset was treated as a discovery cohort. Every repertoire in the discovery cohort had been generated on one and the same sequencing platform. Both class I and class II loci were covered by HLA typing, at four-digit resolution. The number of typed donors differed by locus: roughly 629-640 for A, B, C, DRB1 and DQB1; roughly 510 for DQA1; approximately 610 for DPA1; and some 470 for DPB1. Roughly 5 DR-DQ haplotypes were handled as single units for association and clustering, since linkage in the cohort was strong. Among 398 genotyped donors of the cohort, an average of around 250,000 unique TCR beta nucleotide sequences was sequenced per donor, of which 15% to 20% were non-productive. Findings and caveats that apply to the study as a whole: Some IMGT-functional V segments, including TRBV6-2 and TRBV6-3, could not be told apart with the 87-base-pair reads, so those segments were excluded. Because HLA typing was missing for some donors at each locus, association tests included only the typed subset. In a later analysis, the rate of TCR association differed among HLA loci, with DRB1 alleles having the most associated TCRs and HLA-C alleles having the fewest. Only TCR beta chains were sequenced in this cohort, and the absence of alpha or paired-chain data limited detectable features. In an earlier analysis of some 500 of the donors, most TCR beta V segments were observed in productive rearrangements about 90% or about 30% of the time, broadly matching IMGT annotations. The authors suggested that the approach could potentially be generalized to other disease states and immunological phenotypes. A later analysis reported that several top co-occurrence clusters appeared linked to parvovirus B19, influenza, CMV and Epstein-Barr virus. A cluster of highly shared sequence variants was judged likely to be a technical artifact of the sequencing pipeline. The classifier was reported to diagnose cytomegalovirus status with high specificity and sensitivity in both the original and validation cohorts. The presence/absence analyses assumed that sequencing depth was roughly uniform across donors, and that assumption may not be true. Because counts were too low, roughly 16 rarely observed V segments, including chromosome 9 orphons, were left out of the earlier analysis of about 500 of the donors. An association between a missense DCLRE1C variant and V-gene and J-gene trimming of TCR beta chains was found in a later genetic analysis and replicated in an independent cohort. A further reported finding was that TCR beta sequences accurately predicted the HLA-A and HLA-B alleles for most subjects in the first cohort. In vitro tests confirmed that a few of the cytomegalovirus-associated TCR beta chains recognize cytomegalovirus antigens. Most TCR sequences were observed very rarely across donors, whereas some public TCRs were present in many individuals. In a later analysis, 16,951 TCR beta sequences were associated with specific HLA alleles at a false discovery rate of 0.05. The study listed 150 to 200 TCR beta chains as associated with cytomegalovirus. A later analysis found that HLA-associated TCR beta chains were more clonally expanded and had lower generation probabilities than equally common non-associated chains. Strong co-occurrence of HLA alleles, especially DR and DQ, made assigning TCR associations to individual alleles difficult. Correlated functional status among segregating V segments might be attributable to linkage disequilibrium, but an unknown experimental factor could not be ruled out. Compared with the 666-donor mean, donors in an Asian-associated ancestry cluster had fewer N-insertions in productive TCRs, according to a later genetic analysis. A later analysis found that most CMV-associated TCR beta chains appeared HLA-restricted, with HLA associations seemingly driven largely by CMV exposure. Immune exposure information for the cohort was limited to CMV serostatus.

Regarding this clone: Its recognized antigen is unknown. No clone much larger than this one lies a single base away; base qualities are absent.

The germline V gene (reference sequence) gives CDR1 as MNHEY and CDR2 as SMNVEV. A distance of 11 bases separates the germline ends of V and J, which lose 6 bases and 0 bases respectively. The CDR3 runs 14 amino acids, cysteine and phenylalanine included. Just the 42-base CDR3 DNA is kept, in frame starting at base 1. The library was prepared using the immunoSEQ multiplex PCR assay. For the multiplex PCR, a mixture combining 60 forward primers for TCR Vbeta segments and 13 reverse primers for TCR Jbeta segments was used. Amplification of the CDR3 region of rearranged TCR beta genes was performed with a multiplex PCR assay on genomic DNA. Amplified TCR beta libraries were sequenced as 87-base-pair reads on the Illumina HiSeq System. Regarding the original processing steps: A later analysis counted approximately 74 million unique TCR beta chains across the 666 repertoires, and 9 million to 14 million of these chains were shared by at least two donors. A nearest-neighbor algorithm error-corrected the raw reads and collapsed the reads into unique sequences, merging closely related sequences to remove PCR and sequencing errors. To assign V, D and J gene segments, CDR3 sequences were aligned to IMGT reference sequences. Each retained sequence needed at least a six-nucleotide match to both a V gene segment and a J gene segment. A rearrangement was called productive if the CDR3 had no stop codons and remained in frame with V and J, and every other rearrangement was called non-productive. CDR3 was defined according to IMGT convention as the region running from the second conserved V-encoded cysteine to the conserved J-encoded phenylalanine. The earlier analysis of fewer than 750 of the donors excluded sequences that lacked an unambiguous match to a single V gene segment. In an earlier analysis of about 590 of the donors, a V segment was called functional when productive rearrangements were above 56.7%, and segregating when the standard deviation between donors exceeded 5%. To diagnose cytomegalovirus status from the catalog of TCR beta chain sequences, a statistical classification framework was built. In a later analysis, TCR nucleotide sequences were compared against IMGT/GENE-DB human TR gene sequences so that V and J genes could be assigned. Using the TCRdist pipeline, a later analysis assigned CDR3 sequences along with most-parsimonious VDJ recombination scenarios. In a later analysis, every TCR beta chain was defined by the combination of its CDR3 amino acid sequence and its V-gene family, and reads without a unique V-gene family were dropped. In a later analysis, 500 to 650 highly shared, low-generation-probability nucleotide sequences were removed to address suspected cross-contamination and a sequencing artifact. For each public chain, a later analysis derived a clonal expansion index from normalized ranks of inferred template counts within each repertoire. A later analysis computed generation probabilities with a VDJ recombination model fitted to out-of-frame rearrangements, and checked the results against IGoR. Hypergeometric tests were used in a later analysis to score TCR-TCR, TCR-HLA and TCR-CMV co-occurrence, with a repertoire-size bias correction applied to the TCR pairs. To estimate false discovery rates, a later analysis permuted the HLA or CMV assignments 20 times. In a later analysis, co-occurring TCRs were grouped with DBSCAN, and TCRdist sequence similarity was added when clustering was performed within HLA-allele-positive subsets. For co-occurrence clustering, repertoires with fewer than 30,000 or more than 120,000 public chains were excluded, along with four or five repertoires with anomalous nucleotide sharing. Not all clones reach the TCRdb copy of this immuneACCESS table, which keeps in-frame sequences only. Checked studies attribute under half of the gap to unresolved V genes and leave the rest unexplained. D and trimming come from the DNA, and the V and J calls and clone size come from that table. Across this sample there are about 140,000 clones, with about three quarters seen only once. The ten top clones hold approximately 2% of the sample.

The cohort consisted of 666 healthy bone marrow donors. At the time of sampling, every cohort member was nominally healthy, though immune exposures that went unrecorded were likely present. The donor was CMV seronegative and belonged to the group of 352 seronegative cohort members. A peripheral blood sample was provided by each donor, and peripheral blood mononuclear cells were used for TCR beta sequencing. The Qiagen DNeasy Blood Extraction Kit was used to extract genomic DNA from the blood cell samples. The TCR comes from a man between 35 and 55 years old in good health and CMV-seronegative. Sequenced: PBMCs. Rearrangement joined TRBV27 to TRBJ1-1, with an unclear D gene assignment. The CDR3 region reads CASSSGLMNTEAFF. The sequenced DNA is TGTGCCAGCAGCTCCGGACTTATGAACACTGAAGCTTTCTTT.